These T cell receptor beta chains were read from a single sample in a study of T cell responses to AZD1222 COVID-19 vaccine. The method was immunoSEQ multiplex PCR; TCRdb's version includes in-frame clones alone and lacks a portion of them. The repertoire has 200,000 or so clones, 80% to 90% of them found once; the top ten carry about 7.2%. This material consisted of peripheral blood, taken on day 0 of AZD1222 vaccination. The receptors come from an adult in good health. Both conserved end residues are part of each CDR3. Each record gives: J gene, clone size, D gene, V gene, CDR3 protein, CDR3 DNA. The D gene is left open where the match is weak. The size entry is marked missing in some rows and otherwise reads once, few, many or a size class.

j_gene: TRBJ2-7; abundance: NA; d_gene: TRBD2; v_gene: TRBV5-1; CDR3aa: CASSSRQRGDEQYF; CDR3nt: TGCGCCAGCAGCTCTCGACAGCGGGGGGACGAGCAGTACTTC
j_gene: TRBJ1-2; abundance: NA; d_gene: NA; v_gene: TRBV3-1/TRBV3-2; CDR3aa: CASSQGHTEDGYTF; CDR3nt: TGTGCCAGCAGCCAAGGACATACCGAGGACGGCTACACCTTC
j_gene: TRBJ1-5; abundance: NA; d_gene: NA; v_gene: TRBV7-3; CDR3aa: CASSWARGQPQHF; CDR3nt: TGTGCCAGCAGCTGGGCCCGGGGCCAGCCCCAGCATTTT
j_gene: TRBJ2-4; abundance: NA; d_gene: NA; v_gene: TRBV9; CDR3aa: CASSSGGIQYF; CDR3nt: TGTGCCAGCAGCTCAGGTGGCATTCAGTACTTC
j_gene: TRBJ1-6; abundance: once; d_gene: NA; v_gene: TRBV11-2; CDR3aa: CASSLWPANSPLHF; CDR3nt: TGTGCCAGCAGCTTATGGCCAGCTAATTCACCCCTCCACTTT
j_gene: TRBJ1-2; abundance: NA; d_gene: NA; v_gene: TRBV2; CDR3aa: CASNGQQNYGYTF; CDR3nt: TGTGCCAGCAATGGGCAACAAAACTATGGCTACACCTTC
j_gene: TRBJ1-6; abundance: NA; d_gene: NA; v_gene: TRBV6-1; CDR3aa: CASSERSGRSPLHF; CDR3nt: TGTGCCAGCAGTGAAAGGTCAGGGAGGTCACCCCTCCACTTT
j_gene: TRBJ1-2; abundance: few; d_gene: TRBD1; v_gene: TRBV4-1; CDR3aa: CASSQAGGKDYGYTF; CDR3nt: TGCGCCAGCAGCCAAGCAGGGGGTAAAGACTATGGCTACACCTTC
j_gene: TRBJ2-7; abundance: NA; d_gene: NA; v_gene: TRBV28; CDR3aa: CASSLFLGSSYEQYF; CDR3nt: TGTGCCAGCAGTTTATTTCTGGGGAGCTCCTACGAGCAGTACTTC
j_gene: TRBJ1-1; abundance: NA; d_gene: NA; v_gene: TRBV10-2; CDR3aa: CASSEYPVGTEAFF; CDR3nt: TGCGCCAGCAGTGAGTACCCGGTGGGCACTGAAGCTTTCTTT
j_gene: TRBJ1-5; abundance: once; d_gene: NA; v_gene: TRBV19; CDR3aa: CASTPAGLSSWPQHF; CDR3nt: TGTGCCAGTACTCCAGCTGGCCTTTCCTCGTGGCCCCAGCATTTT
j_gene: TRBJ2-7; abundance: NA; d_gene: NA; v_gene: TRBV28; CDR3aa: CASSLDTYEQYF; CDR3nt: TGTGCCAGCAGTTTGGACACCTACGAGCAGTACTTC
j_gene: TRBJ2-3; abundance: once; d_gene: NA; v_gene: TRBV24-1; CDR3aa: CATSEPTATTDTQYF; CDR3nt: TGTGCCACCAGTGAGCCCACAGCCACCACAGATACGCAGTATTTT
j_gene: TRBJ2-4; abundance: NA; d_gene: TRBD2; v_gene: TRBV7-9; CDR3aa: CASSPGGYKNIQYF; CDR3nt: TGTGCCAGCAGCCCGGGGGGTTACAAAAACATTCAGTACTTC
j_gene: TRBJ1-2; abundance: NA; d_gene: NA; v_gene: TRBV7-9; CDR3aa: CASSLDRATLFYTF; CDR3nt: TGTGCCAGCAGCCTAGACCGGGCCACCTTATTCTACACCTTC
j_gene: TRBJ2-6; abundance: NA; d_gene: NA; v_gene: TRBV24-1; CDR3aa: CATRSLGANVLTF; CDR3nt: TGTGCCACGAGGAGTCTTGGGGCCAACGTCCTGACTTTC
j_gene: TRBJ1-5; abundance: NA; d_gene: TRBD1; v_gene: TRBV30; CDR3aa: CAWAGQGNQPQHF; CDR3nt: TGTGCCTGGGCGGGACAGGGGAACCAGCCCCAGCATTTT
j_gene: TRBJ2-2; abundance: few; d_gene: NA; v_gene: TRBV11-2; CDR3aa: CAGGAGVNTGELFF; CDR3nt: TGTGCCGGGGGGGCGGGAGTCAACACCGGGGAGCTGTTTTTT
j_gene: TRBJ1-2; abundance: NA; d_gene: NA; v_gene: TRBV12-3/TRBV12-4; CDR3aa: CASSPDHYGYTF; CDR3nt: TGTGCCAGCAGCCCCGACCACTATGGCTACACCTTC
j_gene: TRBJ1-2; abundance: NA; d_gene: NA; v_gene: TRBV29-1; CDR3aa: CSTMGMGYGYTF; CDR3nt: TGCAGCACCATGGGGATGGGCTATGGCTACACCTTC
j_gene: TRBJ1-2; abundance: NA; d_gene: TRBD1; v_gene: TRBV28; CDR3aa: CASSPPGGQKLYGYTF; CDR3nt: TGTGCCAGCAGCCCTCCGGGGGGACAGAAACTCTATGGCTACACCTTC
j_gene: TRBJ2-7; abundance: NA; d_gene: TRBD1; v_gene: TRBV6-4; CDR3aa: CARTQGPGEQYF; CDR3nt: TGTGCCAGAACACAGGGGCCAGGCGAGCAGTACTTC
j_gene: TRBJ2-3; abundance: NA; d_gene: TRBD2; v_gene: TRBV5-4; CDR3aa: CASSLPGTSGKDTQYF; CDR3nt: TGTGCCAGCAGCTTACCCGGGACTAGCGGTAAAGATACGCAGTATTTT
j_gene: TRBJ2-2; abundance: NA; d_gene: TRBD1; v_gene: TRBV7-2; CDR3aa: CASRTGANHGELFF; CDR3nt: TGTGCCAGCAGAACAGGGGCAAATCACGGGGAGCTGTTTTTT
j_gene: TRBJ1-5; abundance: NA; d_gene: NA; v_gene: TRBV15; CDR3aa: CATSREVGDSNQPQHF; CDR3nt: TGTGCCACCAGCAGAGAGGTGGGGGATAGCAATCAGCCCCAGCATTTT
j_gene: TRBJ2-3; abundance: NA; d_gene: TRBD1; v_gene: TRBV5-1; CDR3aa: CASSWDSDNTDTQYF; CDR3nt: TGCGCCAGCAGCTGGGACAGCGATAACACAGATACGCAGTATTTT
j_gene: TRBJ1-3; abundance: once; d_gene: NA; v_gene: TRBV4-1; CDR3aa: CASSQDSGSGRSGNTIYF; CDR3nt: TGCGCCAGCAGCCAAGATAGTGGGTCAGGACGCTCTGGAAACACCATATATTTT
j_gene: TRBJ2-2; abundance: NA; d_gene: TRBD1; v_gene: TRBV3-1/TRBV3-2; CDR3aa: CASSTRTGEYTGELFF; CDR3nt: TGTGCCAGCAGCACCCGGACAGGGGAATATACCGGGGAGCTGTTTTTT
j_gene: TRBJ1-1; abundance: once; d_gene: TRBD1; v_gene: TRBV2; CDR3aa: CAGTGTGGEAEAFF; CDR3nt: TGTGCCGGTACCGGGACAGGGGGCGAAGCTGAAGCTTTCTTT
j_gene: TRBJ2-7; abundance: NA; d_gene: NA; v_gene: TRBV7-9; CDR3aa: CASSLGGSGVQTYEQYF; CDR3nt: TGTGCCAGCAGCTTAGGAGGGTCAGGGGTTCAAACCTACGAGCAGTACTTC
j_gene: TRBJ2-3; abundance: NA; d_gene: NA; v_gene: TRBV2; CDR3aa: CASPGGWTDTQYF; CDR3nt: TGTGCCAGCCCAGGTGGGTGGACAGATACGCAGTATTTT
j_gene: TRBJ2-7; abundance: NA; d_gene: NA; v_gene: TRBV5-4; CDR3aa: CASSPQGGSSYEQYF; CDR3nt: TGTGCCAGCAGCCCCCAGGGGGGGAGCTCCTACGAGCAGTACTTC
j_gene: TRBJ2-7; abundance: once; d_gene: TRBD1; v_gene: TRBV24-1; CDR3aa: CATSEGGTGAAYEQYF; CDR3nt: TGTGCCACCAGTGAAGGAGGGACAGGGGCGGCCTACGAGCAGTACTTC
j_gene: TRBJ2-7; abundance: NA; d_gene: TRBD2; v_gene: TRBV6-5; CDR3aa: CASIVGGGASYEQYF; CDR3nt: TGTGCCAGCATTGTTGGCGGGGGGGCCTCCTACGAGCAGTACTTC
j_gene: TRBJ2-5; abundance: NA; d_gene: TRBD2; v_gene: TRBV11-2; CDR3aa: CASSYGGRGGTETQYF; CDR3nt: TGTGCCAGCAGCTACGGTGGGCGGGGGGGTACAGAGACCCAGTACTTC
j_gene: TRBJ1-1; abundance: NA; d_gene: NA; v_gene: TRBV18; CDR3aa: CASSSDQGALDTEAFF; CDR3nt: TGTGCCAGCTCATCAGACCAGGGCGCGTTGGACACTGAAGCTTTCTTT
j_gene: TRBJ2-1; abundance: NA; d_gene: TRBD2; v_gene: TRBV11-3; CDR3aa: CASSLGLAGADEQFF; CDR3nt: TGTGCCAGCAGCCTCGGACTAGCGGGGGCCGATGAGCAGTTCTTC
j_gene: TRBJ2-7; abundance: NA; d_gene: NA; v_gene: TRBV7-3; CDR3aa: CASSLGGASEQYF; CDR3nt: TGTGCCAGCAGCTTAGGGGGGGCAAGCGAGCAGTACTTC
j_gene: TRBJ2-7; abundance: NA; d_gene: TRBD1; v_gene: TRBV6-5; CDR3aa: CASRSGQGAAYEQYF; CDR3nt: TGTGCCAGCAGGTCAGGGCAGGGGGCGGCCTACGAGCAGTACTTC
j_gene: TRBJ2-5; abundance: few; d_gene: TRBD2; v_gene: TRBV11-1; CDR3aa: CASEPSGGPEYF; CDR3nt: TGTGCCTCTGAACCTAGCGGGGGTCCCGAATACTTC
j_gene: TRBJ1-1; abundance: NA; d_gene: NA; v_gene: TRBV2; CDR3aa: CASSGQQNTEAFF; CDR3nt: TGTGCCAGCAGTGGACAGCAGAACACTGAAGCTTTCTTT
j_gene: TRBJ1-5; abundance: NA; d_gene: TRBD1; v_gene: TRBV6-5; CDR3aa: CAGETGEGNQPQHF; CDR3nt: TGTGCCGGCGAGACAGGGGAGGGCAATCAGCCCCAGCATTTT
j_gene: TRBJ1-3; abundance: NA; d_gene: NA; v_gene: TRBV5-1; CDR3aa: CASSLGGTGNTIYF; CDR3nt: TGCGCCAGCAGCTTAGGAGGAACTGGAAACACCATATATTTT
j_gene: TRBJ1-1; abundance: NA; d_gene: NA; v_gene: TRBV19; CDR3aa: CASTRGRRGPGGTEAFF; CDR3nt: TGTGCCAGTACTCGAGGACGCAGAGGGCCCGGGGGCACTGAAGCTTTCTTT
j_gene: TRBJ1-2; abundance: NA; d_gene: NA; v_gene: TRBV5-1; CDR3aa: CASSDSSGARGYTF; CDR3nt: TGCGCCAGCAGCGACAGTTCGGGAGCACGAGGCTACACCTTC